The 9 T cell receptor beta chains presented below share a single source sample, sequenced in a study of post-analysis software for immune sequencing data. General study points: Among five TRBV segments more frequent in patients than controls were TRBV5-6, TRBV5-1 and TRBV20-1.

The antigens these receptors bind are not known. Unique molecular identifiers were built into the TCR beta cDNA libraries. TCRdb used MiXCR to reprocess the PCR reads, holding one entry per CDR3 protein. The sample has roughly 580,000 distinct CDR3 sequences, 44% seen once. Sequencing input: blood. Receptors originate from a girl between 10 and 17 years old with multiple sclerosis.

V gene TRBV3-1 combines with J gene TRBJ2-5; either TRBD1 or TRBD2 may supply D (5 bases each). The DNA end favors TRBJ2-7, so the J call may be wrong. This CDR3 contains 14 residues. Per the germline V gene, CDR1 is LGHDT and CDR2 is YNNKEL (reference sequence). The DNA of the CDR3 is TGTGCCAGCAGCCAAGATGGGGGAACCTACGAGCAGTACTTC. It is translated as CASSQDGGTYEQYF.

This chain joins TRBV15 and TRBJ2-7; D gene uncertain. Germline V gives CDR1 LNHNV, CDR2 YYDKDF (reference sequence). V lost 1 base, J lost 5 bases, and 12 bases lay in between. The CDR3 sequence is 14 residues long. The CDR3 loop is CATSRVRDGHEQYF. The CDR3 region has the DNA TGTGCCACCAGCAGAGTTCGAGACGGCCACGAGCAGTACTTC.

The V and J genes are TRBV19 and TRBJ2-1; D is perhaps TRBD2 (5 bases). This CDR3 has 13 residues. Deletions cut 1 base from V and 8 bases from J, with 9 bases between. From germline, CDR1 is LNHDA and CDR2 SQIVND (reference sequence). CDR3 nucleotides: TGTGCCAGTAGTATAGGTCGGGGAGATGAGCAGTTCTTC. Its translation is CASSIGRGDEQFF.

The rearrangement uses TRBV28 and TRBJ1-2, with D unresolved. V gave up 5 bases and J gave up 8 bases, with 15 bases separating them. The length of the CDR3 is 13 residues. The germline V gene encodes CDR1 MDHEN and CDR2 SYDVKM. The CDR3 loop reads CASSTTLGVGYTF. The CDR3 DNA follows: TGTGCCAGCAGTACGACACTGGGCGTCGGCTACACCTTC.

The chain employs TRBV5-1 and TRBJ2-7; 7 bases are a match to TRBD1. The CDR3 has 20 residues. V shed 5 bases and J 2 bases; nucleotides not matched to a gene: 25. Germline CDR1 SGHRS, CDR2 YFSETQ. CDR3 in amino acids: CASRSSLRDPLGGRAYEQYF. The CDR3, as DNA: TGCGCCAGCAGATCTTCCCTCCGGGACCCTTTAGGGGGCCGGGCCTACGAGCAGTACTTC. The complete variable domain, with remaining parts taken from reference TRBV5-1 and TRBJ2-7, reads KAGVTQTPRYLIKTRGQQVTLSCSPISGHRSVSWYQQTPGQGLQFLFEYFSETQRNKGNFPGRFSGRQFSNSRSEMNVSTLELGDSALYLCASRSSLRDPLGGRAYEQYFGPGTRLTVT.

The chain couples TRBV3-1 to TRBJ2-5, with D tentatively TRBD2 (5 bases). Trimming left V 3 bases short and J 6 bases short, with 11 bases between. The CDR3 consists of 13 residues. The V gene's germline CDR1 is LGHDT and CDR2 YNNKEL (reference sequence). CDR3 bases: TGTGCCAGCAGCCATCTGGACTCAAAGACCCAGTACTTC. This gives the protein CASSHLDSKTQYF.

About this clonotype: A read error may account for a junction end that differs from germline. The V gene is TRBV5-1, the J gene TRBJ1-2; tentatively, D is TRBD1 (6 bases). From germline, CDR1 is SGHRS and CDR2 YFSETQ. The CDR3 extends over 14 amino acids. CDR3 in amino acids: CAGSPSGEEGGYTF. Written as DNA, the CDR3 is TGCGCCGGCAGCCCCTCAGGGGAAGAGGGGGGCTACACCTTC.

This chain links TRBV5-1 with TRBJ2-7; D possibly matches TRBD1 or TRBD2 (5 bases each). The V gene's germline CDR1 is SGHRS and CDR2 YFSETQ. V lost 0 bases to trimming and J lost 5 bases, with 12 bases between them. The CDR3 extends over 14 amino acids. The chain's CDR3 is CASSLVPGSNEQYF. The CDR3, as DNA: TGCGCCAGCAGCTTGGTCCCAGGGAGTAACGAGCAGTACTTC.

This chain uses TRBV5-1 with TRBJ2-7, with a weak D call TRBD2 (5 bases). This CDR3 is built from 12 residues. V gave up 4 bases and J gave up 6 bases, with 11 bases separating them. Germline loops: CDR1 SGHRS, CDR2 YFSETQ. CDR3 protein: CASSLREGEQYF. CDR3 DNA: TGCGCCAGCAGCCTCCGTGAGGGCGAGCAGTACTTC.